What follows are 8 T cell receptor beta chains derived from one specimen sequenced in a study of Ad26.COV2.S vaccination and SARS-CoV-2 variants. Clones were read by immunoSEQ multiplex PCR, and TCRdb kept only the in-frame ones, dropping some. The table includes roughly 400,000 clones, about nine tenths detected once. Sample treatment: 19 received Ad26.COV2.S at low or high dose, single or two shots; about 5 received placebo; per-sample allocation not given. Sampling occurred on day 63 after the first vaccine or placebo injection. Specimen: peripheral blood, collected in a trial of Ad26.COV2.S vaccine versus placebo. All receptors derive from a person between 18 and 65 years old who received the Ad26.COV2.S COVID-19 vaccine or a placebo.

A few counts support this clone. The chain links TRBV19 to TRBJ2-2; the D call may be TRBD1 or TRBD2 (5 bases each). V was trimmed by 2 bases and J by 6 bases, leaving 13 bases between them. Germline CDR1 is LNHDA and CDR2 is SQIVND (reference sequence). The CDR3 covers 15 residues. The CDR3, as DNA: TGTGCCAGTAGTATAAGGGGACCTGCTCCCGGGGAGCTGTTTTTT. It specifies CASSIRGPAPGELFF.

The chain links TRBV5-4 to TRBJ2-3; D is ambiguous. The CDR3 runs 16 residues. V lost 0 bases and J lost 5, with 16 bases in between. Germline values: CDR1 SGHNT, CDR2 YYREEE (reference sequence). CDR3: CASSLAGGGIEDTQYF. CDR3 DNA: TGTGCCAGCAGCTTGGCGGGCGGTGGCATAGAAGATACGCAGTATTTT.

The chain links TRBV14 to TRBJ1-1, with D maybe TRBD1 (6 bases). V lost 0 bases and J 3 bases, leaving 20 bases between the germline ends. Germline V gives CDR1 SGHDN, CDR2 FVKESK. The CDR3 is 18 residues long. The CDR3 DNA reads TGTGCCAGCAGCCAAGACTACAGGGACCCCTTTGGGGACACTGAAGCTTTCTTT. Its protein product is CASSQDYRDPFGDTEAFF.

The chain links TRBV3-1 (or the pseudogene TRBV3-2) to TRBJ1-1; 9 bases agree with TRBD1. This CDR3 has 14 amino acids. Germline V gene data show CDR1 as LGHDT and CDR2 as YNNKEL (reference sequence). Germline trimming cut 7 bases from V and 5 bases from J; bases unmatched to any gene: 8. CDR3 amino acids: CASKPTGGSTEAFF. The CDR3 DNA sequence: TGTGCCAGCAAGCCCACAGGGGGCAGTACTGAAGCTTTCTTT.

V gene TRBV7-9 combines with J gene TRBJ1-5; D perhaps matches TRBD1 (6 bases). V was cut by 5 bases and J by 4 bases, with 15 bases left in between. The CDR3 runs 15 residues. Germline assignment: CDR1 SEHNR and CDR2 FQNEAQ (reference sequence). CDR3 amino acids: CASSQGGMGNQPQHF. Written as DNA, the CDR3 is TGTGCCAGCAGCCAAGGGGGAATGGGGAATCAGCCCCAGCATTTT.

The rearrangement links TRBV30 to TRBJ1-6; 10 bases fit TRBD1. Per the germline V gene, CDR1 is GTSNPN and CDR2 is SVGIG (reference sequence). The CDR3 is 16 residues long. The V segment lost 4 bases and the J segment 4 bases; nucleotides outside the gene matches: 7. CDR3 amino acids: CAWKTGTGDYNSPLHF. CDR3 DNA sequence: TGTGCCTGGAAAACCGGGACAGGGGATTATAATTCACCCCTCCACTTT. Full variable domain (remainder filled in from reference TRBV30 and TRBJ1-6): SQTIHQWPATLVQPVGSPLSLECTVEGTSNPNLYWYRQAAGRGLQLLFYSVGIGQISSEVPQNLSASRPQDRQFILSSKKLLLSDSGFYLCAWKTGTGDYNSPLHFGNGTRLTVT.

The chain links TRBV10-3 to TRBJ2-7; a weak D match, TRBD2 (6 bases). The CDR3 has 11 residues. In germline, CDR1 is ENHRY, CDR2 SYGVKD. V lost 7 bases to trimming and J lost 6 bases, with 10 bases between them. The CDR3, as DNA: TGTGCCATCAACGGGGGAGGCGAGCAGTACTTC. This gives the protein CAINGGGEQYF.

V usage is TRBV18 and J usage is TRBJ2-7; 7 nucleotides line up with TRBD1. The CDR3 consists of 12 residues. V was pared by 5 bases and J by 4 bases, with 2 bases of the junction left unmatched. CDR1 KGHSH and CDR2 LQKENI come from the germline V gene. In DNA form, the CDR3 reads TGTGCCAGCTCATCGACAGGGTACGAGCAGTACTTC. Its protein product is CASSSTGYEQYF.